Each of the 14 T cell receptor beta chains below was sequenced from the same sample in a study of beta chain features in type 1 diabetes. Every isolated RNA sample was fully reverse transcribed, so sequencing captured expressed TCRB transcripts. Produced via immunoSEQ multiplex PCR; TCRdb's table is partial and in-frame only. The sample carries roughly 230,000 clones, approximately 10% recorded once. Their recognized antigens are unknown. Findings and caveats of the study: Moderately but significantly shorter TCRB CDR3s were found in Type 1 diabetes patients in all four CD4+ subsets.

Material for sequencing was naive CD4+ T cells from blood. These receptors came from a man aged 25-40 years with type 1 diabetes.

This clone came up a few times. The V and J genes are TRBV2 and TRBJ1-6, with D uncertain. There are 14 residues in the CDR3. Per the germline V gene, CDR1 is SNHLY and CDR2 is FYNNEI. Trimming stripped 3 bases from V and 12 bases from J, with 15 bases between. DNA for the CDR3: TGTGCCAGCAGTGACCGGACTGGGGTTCAACCCCTCCACTTT. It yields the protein CASSDRTGVQPLHF.

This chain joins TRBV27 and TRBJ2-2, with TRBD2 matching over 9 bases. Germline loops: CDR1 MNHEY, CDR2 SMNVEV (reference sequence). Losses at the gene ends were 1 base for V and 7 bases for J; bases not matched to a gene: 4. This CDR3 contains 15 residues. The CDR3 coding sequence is TGTGCCAGCAGTTTATTCGCGGGGGGGCTCGGGGAGCTGTTTTTT. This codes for CASSLFAGGLGELFF.

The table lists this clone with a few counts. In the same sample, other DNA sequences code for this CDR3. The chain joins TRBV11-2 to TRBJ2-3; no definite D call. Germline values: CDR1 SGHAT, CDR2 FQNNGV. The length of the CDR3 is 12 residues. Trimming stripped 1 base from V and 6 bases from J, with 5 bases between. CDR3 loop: CASSLASDTQYF. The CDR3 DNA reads TGTGCCAGCAGCTTAGCAAGCGATACGCAGTATTTT.

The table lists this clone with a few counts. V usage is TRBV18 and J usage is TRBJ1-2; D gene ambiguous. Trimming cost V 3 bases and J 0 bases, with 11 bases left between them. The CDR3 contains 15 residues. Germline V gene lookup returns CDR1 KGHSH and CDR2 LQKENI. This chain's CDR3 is CASSPDGGTNYGYTF. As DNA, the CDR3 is TGTGCCAGCTCACCCGACGGCGGGACTAACTATGGCTACACCTTC.

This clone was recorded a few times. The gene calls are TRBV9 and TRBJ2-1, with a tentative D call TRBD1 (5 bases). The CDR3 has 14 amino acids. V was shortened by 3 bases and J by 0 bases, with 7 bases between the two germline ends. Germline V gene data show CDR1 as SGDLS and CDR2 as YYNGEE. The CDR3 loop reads CASSEGASYNEQFF. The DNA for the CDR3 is TGTGCCAGCAGCGAAGGGGCCTCCTACAATGAGCAGTTCTTC.

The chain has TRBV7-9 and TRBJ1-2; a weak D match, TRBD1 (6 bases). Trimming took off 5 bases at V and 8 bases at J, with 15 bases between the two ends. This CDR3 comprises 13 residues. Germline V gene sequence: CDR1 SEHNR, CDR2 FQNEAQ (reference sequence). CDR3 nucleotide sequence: TGTGCCAGCAGCCTCGACAGGCAGCAAGGCTACACCTTC. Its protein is CASSLDRQQGYTF. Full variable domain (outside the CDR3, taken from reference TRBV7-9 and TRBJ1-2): DTGVSQNPRHKITKRGQNVTFRCDPISEHNRLYWYRQTLGQGPEFLTYFQNEAQLEKSRLLSDRFSAERPKGSFSTLEIQRTEQGDSAMYLCASSLDRQQGYTFGSGTRLTVV.

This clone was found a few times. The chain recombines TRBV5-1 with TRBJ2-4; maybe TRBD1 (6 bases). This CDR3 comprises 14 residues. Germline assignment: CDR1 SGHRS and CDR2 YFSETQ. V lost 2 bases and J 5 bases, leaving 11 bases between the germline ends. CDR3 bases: TGCGCCAGCAGCTTATCAGGGGTGGAAAACATTCAGTACTTC. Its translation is CASSLSGVENIQYF.

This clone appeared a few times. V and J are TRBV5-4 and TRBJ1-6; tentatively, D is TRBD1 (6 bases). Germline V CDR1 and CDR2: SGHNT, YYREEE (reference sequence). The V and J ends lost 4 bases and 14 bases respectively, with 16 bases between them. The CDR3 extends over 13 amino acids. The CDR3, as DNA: TGTGCCAGCAGCAGAGGAGGGGGGGTGGCCCTCCACTTT. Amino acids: CASSRGGGVALHF.

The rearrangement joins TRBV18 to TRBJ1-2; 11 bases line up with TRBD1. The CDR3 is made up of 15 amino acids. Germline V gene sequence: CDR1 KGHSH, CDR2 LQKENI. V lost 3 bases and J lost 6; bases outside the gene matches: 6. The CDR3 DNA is TGTGCCAGCTCACCGCGAGGACAGGGGGCGGATGGCTACACCTTC. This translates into CASSPRGQGADGYTF.

The CDR3 DNA is TGTGCCAGCAGTCAGGGTCGGGCCAAAAACATTCAGTACTTC. Translated: CASSQGRAKNIQYF. The chain recombines TRBV5-6 with TRBJ2-4; TRBD1 is a possible D gene (5 bases). Germline CDR1 is SGHDT and CDR2 is YYEEEE. V was clipped by 5 bases and J by 1 base, with 10 bases between them. CDR3 size: 14 residues.

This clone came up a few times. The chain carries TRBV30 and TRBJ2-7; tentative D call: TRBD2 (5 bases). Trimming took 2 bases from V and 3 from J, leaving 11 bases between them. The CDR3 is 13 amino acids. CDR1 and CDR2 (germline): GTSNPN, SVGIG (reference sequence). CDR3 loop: CAWSRGLIYEQYF. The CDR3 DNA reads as TGTGCCTGGAGTCGGGGTCTCATCTACGAGCAGTACTTC.

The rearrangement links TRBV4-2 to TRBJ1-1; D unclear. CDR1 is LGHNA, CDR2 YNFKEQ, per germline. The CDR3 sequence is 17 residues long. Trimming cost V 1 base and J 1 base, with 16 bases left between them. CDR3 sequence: CASSQGRRVYQNTEAFF. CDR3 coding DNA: TGTGCCAGCAGCCAAGGAAGGCGGGTTTACCAGAACACTGAAGCTTTCTTT.

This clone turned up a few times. CDR3 sequence (DNA): TGTGCCTGGAGAGGGGGACAGGGAATTGGTGAAAAACTGTTTTTT. It is translated as CAWRGGQGIGEKLFF. The rearrangement uses TRBV30 and TRBJ1-4; TRBD1 aligns across 9 bases. Germline V gene lookup returns CDR1 GTSNPN and CDR2 SVGIG (reference sequence). Trimming cost V 3 bases and J 7 bases; bases outside gene matches: 9. There are 15 residues in the CDR3.

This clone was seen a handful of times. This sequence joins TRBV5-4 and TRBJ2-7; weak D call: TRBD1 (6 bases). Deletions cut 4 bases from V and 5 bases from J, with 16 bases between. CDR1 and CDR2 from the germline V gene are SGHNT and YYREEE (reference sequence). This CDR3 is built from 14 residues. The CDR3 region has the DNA TGTGCCAGCAGCCTCTTGGGCAGGGGTAACGAGCAGTACTTC. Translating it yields CASSLLGRGNEQYF.